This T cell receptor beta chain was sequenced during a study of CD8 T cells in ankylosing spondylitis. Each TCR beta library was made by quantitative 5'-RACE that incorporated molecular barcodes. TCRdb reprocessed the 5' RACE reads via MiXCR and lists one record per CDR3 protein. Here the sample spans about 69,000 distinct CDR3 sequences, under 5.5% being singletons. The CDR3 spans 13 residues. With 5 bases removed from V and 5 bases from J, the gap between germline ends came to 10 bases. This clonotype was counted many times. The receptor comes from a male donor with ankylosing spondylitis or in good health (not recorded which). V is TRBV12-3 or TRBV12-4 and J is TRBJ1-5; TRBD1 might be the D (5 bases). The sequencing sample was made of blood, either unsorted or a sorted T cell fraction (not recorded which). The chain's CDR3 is CASSLIQDQPQHF. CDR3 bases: TGTGCCAGCAGTCTAATACAGGATCAGCCCCAGCATTTT.